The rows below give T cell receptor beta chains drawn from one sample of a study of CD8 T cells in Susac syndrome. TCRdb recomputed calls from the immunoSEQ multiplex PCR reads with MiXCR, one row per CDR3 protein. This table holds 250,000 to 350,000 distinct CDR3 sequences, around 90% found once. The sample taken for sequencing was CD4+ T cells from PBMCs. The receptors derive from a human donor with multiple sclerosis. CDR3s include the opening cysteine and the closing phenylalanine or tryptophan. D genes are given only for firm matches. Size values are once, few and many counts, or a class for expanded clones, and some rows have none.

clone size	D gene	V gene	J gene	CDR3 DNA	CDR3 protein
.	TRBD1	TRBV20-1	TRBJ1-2	TGCAGTGGGACAGGGGCCCTTACAATGGGTGGCTACACCTTC	CSGTGALTMGGYTF
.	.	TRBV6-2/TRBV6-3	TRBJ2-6	TGTGCCAGCAGTTATGGGATTAGCTCTGGGGCCAACGTCCTGACTTTC	CASSYGISSGANVLTF
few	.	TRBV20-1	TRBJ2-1	TGCAGTGCTAGTGACCCGAGGAGGGGGGCCTCCAATGAGCAGTTCTTC	CSASDPRRGASNEQFF
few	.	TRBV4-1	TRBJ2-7	TGCGCCAGCAGCAAAGGGCATGTAGTGGTGGGACCCTACGAGCAGTACTTC	CASSKGHVVVGPYEQYF
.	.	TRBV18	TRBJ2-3	TGTGCCAGCTCACTTGTCTCACTAGTGAGCACAGATACGCAGTATTTT	CASSLVSLVSTDTQYF
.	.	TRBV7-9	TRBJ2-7	TGTGCCAGCAGCCCCCATAATCTTCGAGGGAACTACGAGCAGTACTTC	CASSPHNLRGNYEQYF
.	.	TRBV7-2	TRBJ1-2	TGTGCCAGCAGCCGAGCCGGGACTCACTATGGCTACACCTTC	CASSRAGTHYGYTF
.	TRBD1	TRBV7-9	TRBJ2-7	TGTGCCAGCAGCCCCGGACAGGGGTGGTACGAGCAGTACTTC	CASSPGQGWYEQYF
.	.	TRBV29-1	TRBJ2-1	TGCAGCGTTGAGGTGGCGGCCGTTACCTACAATGAGCAGTTCTTC	CSVEVAAVTYNEQFF
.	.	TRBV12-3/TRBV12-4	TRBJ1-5	TGTGCCAGCAGTTTGCAGGATCAGCCCCAGCATTTT	CASSLQDQPQHF
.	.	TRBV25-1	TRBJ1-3	TGTGCCAGCAGTGCCTGGGGCGGTATCTCTGGAAACACCATATATTTT	CASSAWGGISGNTIYF
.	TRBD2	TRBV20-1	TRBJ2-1	TGCAGTGCTCTGGGACTAGCGTCCAACAATGAGCAGTTCTTC	CSALGLASNNEQFF
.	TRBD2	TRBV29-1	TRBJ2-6	TGCAGCGTTGATAGGCTAGCGGGAGGGTCGGGGGCCAACGTCCTGACTTTC	CSVDRLAGGSGANVLTF
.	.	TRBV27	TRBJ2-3	TGTGCCAGCAAGGACGGGGACACATCGGGTACGCAGTATTTT	CASKDGDTSGTQYF
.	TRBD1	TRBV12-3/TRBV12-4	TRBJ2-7	TGTGCCAGCAGTTTAGCTGCCCAGGGGGCTCACGAGCAGTACTTC	CASSLAAQGAHEQYF
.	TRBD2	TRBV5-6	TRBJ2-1	TGTGCCAGCAGCAGGGTAGGCGGGAGACGGGGCAATGAGCAGTTCTTC	CASSRVGGRRGNEQFF
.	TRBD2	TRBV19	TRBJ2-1	TGTGCCAGTAGTACGACCGGGACTAGAGACAATGAGCAGTTCTTC	CASSTTGTRDNEQFF
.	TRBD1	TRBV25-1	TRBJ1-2	TGTGCCAGCAGTCCTACCGGGACAGGGGGAAGCTATGGCTACACCTTC	CASSPTGTGGSYGYTF
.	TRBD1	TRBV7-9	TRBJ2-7	TGTGCCAGCAGATGGACAGGGCTCGGCAACGAGCAGTACTTC	CASRWTGLGNEQYF
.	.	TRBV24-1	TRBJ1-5	TGTGCCACCAGCGAGGGGGGGATTCAGCCCCAGCATTTT	CATSEGGIQPQHF
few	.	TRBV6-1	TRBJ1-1	TGTGCCAGCAGGGAGGACGGCAACACTGAAGCTTTCTTT	CASREDGNTEAFF
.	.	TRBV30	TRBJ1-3	TGTGCCTGGACCGGGGTCCTTGGAAACACCATATATTTT	CAWTGVLGNTIYF
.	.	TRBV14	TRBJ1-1	TGTGCCAGCAGCCAAGCTACAGGGCTAAAAAGTACTGAAGCTTTCTTT	CASSQATGLKSTEAFF
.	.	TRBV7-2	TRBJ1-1	TGTGCCAGCAGCTTAGCGAGGCATGTCGGAGCTTTCTTT	CASSLARHVGAFF
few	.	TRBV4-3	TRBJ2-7	TGCGCCAGCAGCCAAGATCGGGGCGGCACCTACGAGCAGTACTTC	CASSQDRGGTYEQYF